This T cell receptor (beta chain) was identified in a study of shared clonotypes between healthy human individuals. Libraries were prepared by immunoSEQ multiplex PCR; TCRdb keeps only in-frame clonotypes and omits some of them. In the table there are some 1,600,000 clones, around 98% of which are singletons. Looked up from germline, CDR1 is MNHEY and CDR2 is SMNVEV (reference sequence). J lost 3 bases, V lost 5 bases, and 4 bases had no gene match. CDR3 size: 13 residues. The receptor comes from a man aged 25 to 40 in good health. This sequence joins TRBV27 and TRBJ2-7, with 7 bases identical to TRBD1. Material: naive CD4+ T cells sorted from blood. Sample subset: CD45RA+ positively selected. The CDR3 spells CASSRGQNYEQYF. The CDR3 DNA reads TGTGCCAGCAGTCGGGGACAGAACTACGAGCAGTACTTC.